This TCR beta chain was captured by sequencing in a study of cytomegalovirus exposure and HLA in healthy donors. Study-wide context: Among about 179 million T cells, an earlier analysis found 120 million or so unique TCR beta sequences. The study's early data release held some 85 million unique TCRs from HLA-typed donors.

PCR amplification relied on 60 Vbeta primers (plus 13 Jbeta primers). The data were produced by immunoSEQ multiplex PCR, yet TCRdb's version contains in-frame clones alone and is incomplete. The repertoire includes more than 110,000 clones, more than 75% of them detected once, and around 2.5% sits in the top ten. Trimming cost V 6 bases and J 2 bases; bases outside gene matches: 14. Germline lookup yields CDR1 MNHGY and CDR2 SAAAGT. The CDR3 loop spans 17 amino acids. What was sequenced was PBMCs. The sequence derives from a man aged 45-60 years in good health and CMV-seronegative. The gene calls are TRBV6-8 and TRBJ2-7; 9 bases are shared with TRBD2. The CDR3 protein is CASRNPRLAGPTYEQYF. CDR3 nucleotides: TGTGCCAGCAGGAACCCGAGGCTAGCGGGACCCACCTACGAGCAGTACTTC.